This T cell receptor beta chain is from a study of blood T cell repertoires in COVID-19. Overall study: COVID-19 samples from acute and convalescent phases originated in the United States, Italy and Spain. PBMCs, B-cell-depleted T cells, or T cells were the source of the cDNA or gDNA that made up the material.

In the authors' methods: Using reference gene primer amplification, nucleated cell counts were estimated. Generated by immunoSEQ multiplex PCR, the TCRdb table keeps only in-frame clones and is missing some. That table supplies the V and J calls and clone size; D and trimming were determined from the DNA. The table shows approximately 170,000 clones, with around 80% occurring only once. Sequencing was carried out using peripheral blood. This TCR was sampled from a man aged 55 to 70 with active or convalescent COVID-19.

For the CDR3, the DNA is TGCGCCAGCAGTGAGCGAGGCCAAAGCAGCACTGAAGCTTTCTTT. This codes for CASSERGQSSTEAFF. The rearrangement links TRBV10-1 to TRBJ1-1; D ambiguous. V was pared by 2 bases and J by 4 bases, with 14 bases between. The CDR3 covers 15 residues. Germline V gene sequence: CDR1 WNHNN, CDR2 SYGVQD (reference sequence).